The 28 T cell receptor beta chains below all came from one sample that was sequenced in a study of cytomegalovirus exposure and HLA in healthy donors. PCR amplification relied on 60 Vbeta primers (plus 13 Jbeta primers). Clones were sequenced by immunoSEQ multiplex PCR, and TCRdb holds only the in-frame ones, with some missing. The sample has fewer than 140,000 clones; about two thirds are singletons. Sequencing used PBMCs. The source of these receptors is a female donor in good health and CMV-seronegative.

The chain has TRBV15 and TRBJ1-6, with 7 bases aligning to TRBD1. V shed 3 bases, J shed 7 bases, and the junction held 3 bases outside the gene matches. From germline, CDR1 is LNHNV and CDR2 YYDKDF (reference sequence). This CDR3 is built from 14 residues. DNA for the CDR3: TGTGCCACCAGCAGGGGACAGCCGAATTCACCCCTCCACTTT. Amino acids: CATSRGQPNSPLHF. The complete variable domain, with remaining parts taken from reference TRBV15 and TRBJ1-6, reads DAMVIQNPRYQVTQFGKPVTLSCSQTLNHNVMYWYQQKSSQAPKLLFHYYDKDFNNEADTPDNFQSRRPNTSFCFLDIRSPGLGDTAMYLCATSRGQPNSPLHFGNGTRLTVT.

This clone was seen once. This sequence joins TRBV19 and TRBJ1-2; 8 nucleotides agree with TRBD1. Per the germline V gene, CDR1 is LNHDA and CDR2 is SQIVND (reference sequence). V gave up 11 bases and J gave up 1 base; unmatched junction bases: 6. The CDR3 extends over 13 amino acids. The CDR3, as DNA: TGTGCCTCGAAAGGACAGGGTAACTATGGCTACACCTTC. This translates into CASKGQGNYGYTF.

The gene calls are TRBV27 and TRBJ2-7; 8 bases map to TRBD2. V lost 5 bases to trimming and J lost 6 bases; unmatched junction nucleotides: 12. This CDR3 has 15 residues. Germline V CDR1 and CDR2: MNHEY, SMNVEV (reference sequence). Here the CDR3 reads CASSLARGGALEQYF. CDR3 DNA: TGTGCCAGCAGTCTCGCCCGGGGGGGGGCTCTCGAGCAGTACTTC.

V usage is TRBV4-3 and J usage is TRBJ1-2; 8 bases map to TRBD1. The V gene end was trimmed by 2 bases and the J gene end by 4 bases; junction bases not matched to a gene: 6. Germline V lookup: CDR1 LGHNA, CDR2 YSLEER. This CDR3 comprises 15 residues. CDR3 nucleotides: TGCGCCAGCAGCCAACTCCGGACAGGGAGCTATGGCTACACCTTC. Protein sequence: CASSQLRTGSYGYTF.

The chain links TRBV11-2 to TRBJ2-7, with D perhaps matching TRBD1 (5 bases). Germline V gene lookup returns CDR1 SGHAT and CDR2 FQNNGV. V lost 7 bases to trimming and J lost 0 bases, with 13 bases between them. The CDR3 covers 14 residues. In DNA, the CDR3 is TGTGCCAGCAACCTCCAGGGTCACTCCTACGAGCAGTACTTC. Encoded protein: CASNLQGHSYEQYF.

V usage is TRBV5-1 and J usage is TRBJ2-1; 10 bases map to TRBD2. The V gene's germline CDR1 is SGHRS and CDR2 YFSETQ. The V and J ends lost 1 base and 4 bases, in that order; junction bases with no gene match: 5. The CDR3 extends over 16 amino acids. The chain's CDR3 is CASSLLLAGIYNEQFF. The CDR3 bases are TGCGCCAGCAGCTTGCTACTAGCGGGAATTTACAATGAGCAGTTCTTC.

The chain couples TRBV9 to TRBJ2-1; 8 nucleotides agree with TRBD2. CDR1 is SGDLS and CDR2 is YYNGEE in the germline V gene. After removal of 0 bases from V and 4 bases from J, the junction contained 6 bases not matched to a gene. This CDR3 is 16 amino acids long. CDR3 sequence: CASSVAAGGLYNEQFF. CDR3 bases: TGTGCCAGCAGCGTAGCTGCGGGAGGTCTGTACAATGAGCAGTTCTTC.

The chain employs TRBV7-9 and TRBJ1-1, with unresolved D. Trimming stripped 2 bases from V and 4 bases from J, with 17 bases between. The germline V gene has CDR1 SEHNR and CDR2 FQNEAQ (reference sequence). The CDR3 is made up of 16 amino acids. As DNA, the CDR3 is TGTGCCAGCAGCTTATCTGGGAGTAACCGGGCCACTGAAGCTTTCTTT. Translating it yields CASSLSGSNRATEAFF.

The chain combines TRBV28 with TRBJ1-2; TRBD1 matches 9 bases. J was trimmed by 8 bases and V by 5 bases; bases with no gene match: 9. The length of the CDR3 is 14 residues. In germline, CDR1 is MDHEN, CDR2 SYDVKM. The CDR3 sequence is CASSLPGQGWGYTF. DNA for the CDR3: TGTGCCAGCAGTCTCCCGGGACAGGGATGGGGCTACACCTTC.

The chain uses TRBV5-1 and TRBJ1-4; 8 positions agree with TRBD1. Germline CDR1 SGHRS, CDR2 YFSETQ. Trimming removed 1 base from V and 8 bases from J; junction bases left unmatched: 4. The CDR3 runs to 14 residues. CDR3 loop: CASSLNTGGEKLFF. DNA of the CDR3: TGCGCCAGCAGCTTGAATACAGGGGGAGAAAAACTGTTTTTT. Full variable domain (missing parts from reference TRBV5-1 and TRBJ1-4): KAGVTQTPRYLIKTRGQQVTLSCSPISGHRSVSWYQQTPGQGLQFLFEYFSETQRNKGNFPGRFSGRQFSNSRSEMNVSTLELGDSALYLCASSLNTGGEKLFFGSGTQLSVL.

The chain recombines TRBV19 with TRBJ2-5, with D possibly matching TRBD2 (7 bases). V gave up 10 bases and J gave up 4 bases, with 19 bases separating them. The CDR3 extends over 14 amino acids. Per the germline V gene, CDR1 is LNHDA and CDR2 is SQIVND (reference sequence). Written as DNA, the CDR3 is TGTGCCACTTCCCGGGGGGCCAACACAGAGACCCAGTACTTC. This translates into CATSRGANTETQYF.

A single count supports this clone. The chain carries TRBV12-5 and TRBJ2-1; weak D call: TRBD2 (5 bases). The CDR3 spans 16 residues. Germline V gene data show CDR1 as LGHNT and CDR2 as FRNRAP. Trimming removed 6 bases from V and 5 bases from J, with 20 bases in between. This chain's CDR3 is CASGHGLLRQNNEQFF. CDR3 nucleotides: TGTGCTAGTGGCCATGGACTTCTGCGGCAAAACAATGAGCAGTTCTTC.

The chain combines TRBV19 with TRBJ2-1, with 10 bases aligning to TRBD2. The CDR3 covers 15 residues. The germline CDR1 and CDR2 sequences are LNHDA and SQIVND (reference sequence). After removal of 5 bases from V and 9 bases from J, the junction contained 10 bases not matched to a gene. CDR3 nucleotides: TGTGCCAGTAGTCCTCAAGCGGGAGGGGAGGGTGAGCAGTTCTTC. This sequence encodes CASSPQAGGEGEQFF.

The chain carries TRBV11-1 and TRBJ2-1, with D perhaps matching TRBD2 (5 bases). CDR1 and CDR2 from the germline V gene are SGHAT and FQDESV (reference sequence). CDR3 length: 16 amino acids. Trimming took 5 bases from V and 2 from J, leaving 16 bases between them. Here the CDR3 DNA reads TGTGCCAGCAGCCTCACTTCTAGCCGCGCCTACAATGAGCAGTTCTTC. As protein: CASSLTSSRAYNEQFF.

This chain connects TRBV27 to TRBJ2-7; TRBD2 matches 11 bases. Germline V CDR1 and CDR2: MNHEY, SMNVEV (reference sequence). The CDR3 is 14 residues long. After removal of 6 bases from V and 3 bases from J, the junction contained 4 bases not matched to a gene. The CDR3 sequence: CASRKLAGDYEQYF. The CDR3 DNA reads as TGTGCCAGCAGGAAACTAGCGGGAGACTACGAGCAGTACTTC.

This chain links TRBV11-2 with TRBJ2-7, with 8 bases aligning to TRBD2. J lost 9 bases, V lost 5 bases, and 15 bases had no gene match. Germline V gene sequence: CDR1 SGHAT, CDR2 FQNNGV. The CDR3 totals 15 residues. CDR3 sequence: CASSPYLAGGYLQYF. The CDR3 bases are TGTGCCAGCAGCCCCTACCTCGCGGGAGGTTATCTGCAGTACTTC.

The V and J genes are TRBV30 and TRBJ2-2; weak D call: TRBD1 (5 bases). From germline, CDR1 is GTSNPN and CDR2 SVGIG (reference sequence). Trimming took 2 bases from V and 4 from J, leaving 17 bases between them. The CDR3 sequence is 16 residues long. The CDR3 sequence is CAWSWVGHRGTGELFF. DNA of the CDR3: TGTGCCTGGAGTTGGGTCGGACATCGCGGCACCGGGGAGCTGTTTTTT.

This clone was recorded only once. The chain carries TRBV7-9 and TRBJ2-2; the D gene is possibly TRBD1 (6 bases). This CDR3 is built from 16 residues. The germline gives CDR1 SEHNR, CDR2 FQNEAQ (reference sequence). Trimming took 1 base from V and 6 from J, leaving 15 bases between them. The CDR3: CASSLVGPQGPGELFF. CDR3 bases: TGTGCCAGCAGCTTAGTCGGACCTCAGGGGCCCGGGGAGCTGTTTTTT.

The genes are TRBV28 and TRBJ1-4; a possible D gene is TRBD1 (5 bases). This CDR3 is built from 15 residues. Germline loops: CDR1 MDHEN, CDR2 SYDVKM. Trimming removed 6 bases from V and 1 base from J, with 12 bases in between. The CDR3 here is CASRPRGLTNEKLFF. The CDR3 DNA follows: TGTGCCAGCAGGCCTCGGGGGTTAACTAATGAAAAACTGTTTTTT.

The chain recombines TRBV7-9 with TRBJ2-6, with D possibly TRBD2 on 5 matching bases. V lost 0 bases to trimming and J lost 8 bases, with 14 bases between them. The CDR3 totals 16 residues. Germline-derived CDR1 and CDR2 are SEHNR and FQNEAQ (reference sequence). In DNA form, the CDR3 reads TGTGCCAGCAGCTTAGCGCCCGGGGTAGTGTCCAACGTCCTGACTTTC. Residues: CASSLAPGVVSNVLTF.

This chain joins TRBV5-1 and TRBJ2-4, with a tentative D call TRBD2 (12 bases). V was trimmed by 3 bases and J by 2 bases, leaving 24 bases between them. Germline CDR1 reads SGHRS; CDR2 reads YFSETQ. This CDR3 is 19 amino acids long. The CDR3 DNA reads TGCGCCAGCAGCTCAGGACTAGCGGGACAGGGGGAAACCAAAAACATTCAGTACTTC. It yields the protein CASSSGLAGQGETKNIQYF.

The gene calls are TRBV6-5 and TRBJ2-7; D perhaps matches TRBD1 (5 bases). The germline CDR1 and CDR2 sequences are MNHEY and SVGAGI. The CDR3 has 11 residues. V was cut by 8 bases and J by 4 bases, with 9 bases left in between. The CDR3 DNA sequence: TGTGCCAGCGGGGCATTTTACGAGCAGTACTTC. Residues: CASGAFYEQYF.

The V gene is TRBV13, the J gene TRBJ2-5; D may be TRBD1 (7 bases). CDR3 length: 19 amino acids. Germline assignment: CDR1 PRHDT and CDR2 FYEKMQ (reference sequence). The V end was cut by 5 bases, the J end by 0 bases, with 25 bases between. CDR3 region: CASSPLQGGTSPDQETQYF. The DNA for the CDR3 is TGTGCCAGCAGCCCCCTTCAGGGGGGTACTAGCCCGGACCAAGAGACCCAGTACTTC.

This clone was recorded at least ten times. Here the CDR3 reads CASSLTGSWRTPSGANVLTF. For the CDR3, the DNA is TGTGCCAGCAGCTTAACGGGCTCTTGGCGGACTCCTTCTGGGGCCAACGTCCTGACTTTC. The gene calls are TRBV11-3 and TRBJ2-6, with D possibly matching TRBD2 (5 bases). The CDR3 sequence is 20 residues long. V lost 2 bases and J lost 1, with 21 bases in between. The germline V gene encodes CDR1 SGHNT and CDR2 YENEEA.

This clone was seen a handful of times. The chain carries TRBV11-2 and TRBJ2-7, with TRBD2 identical over 8 bases. Germline lookup yields CDR1 SGHAT and CDR2 FQNNGV. The CDR3 length is 15 residues. V was pared by 6 bases and J by 4 bases, with 11 bases of the junction left unmatched. The CDR3 region is CASRKTSALGYEQYF. CDR3 nucleotide sequence: TGTGCCAGCAGAAAGACTAGCGCCCTCGGGTACGAGCAGTACTTC.

Concerning this clone: The junction departs from germline at one end; a sequencing error may be responsible. This chain connects TRBV7-9 to TRBJ2-3; D remains unclear. The CDR3 is 14 residues long. The germline CDR1 and CDR2 sequences are SEHNR and FQNEAQ (reference sequence). CDR3 in DNA: TGTGCCAGCAGTTTAGTAGTCCCACCAGATACGCAGTATTTT. Amino acid sequence: CASSLVVPPDTQYF.

The rearrangement joins TRBV6-1 to TRBJ2-7, with D possibly matching TRBD1 (6 bases). Germline CDR1 and CDR2: MNHNS and SASEGT. V shed 4 bases and J shed 3 bases, with 10 bases lying between them. The CDR3 spans 13 residues. CDR3 DNA: TGTGCCAGCAGTGCACTCAGGGGCTACGAGCAGTACTTC. Its protein product is CASSALRGYEQYF.

The chain recombines TRBV18 with TRBJ1-4; D is ambiguous. This CDR3 has 12 residues. Germline assignment: CDR1 KGHSH and CDR2 LQKENI. V lost 3 bases and J lost 6, with 5 bases in between. The chain's CDR3 is CASSPSDEKLFF. The DNA of the CDR3 is TGTGCCAGCTCACCGTCGGATGAAAAACTGTTTTTT.